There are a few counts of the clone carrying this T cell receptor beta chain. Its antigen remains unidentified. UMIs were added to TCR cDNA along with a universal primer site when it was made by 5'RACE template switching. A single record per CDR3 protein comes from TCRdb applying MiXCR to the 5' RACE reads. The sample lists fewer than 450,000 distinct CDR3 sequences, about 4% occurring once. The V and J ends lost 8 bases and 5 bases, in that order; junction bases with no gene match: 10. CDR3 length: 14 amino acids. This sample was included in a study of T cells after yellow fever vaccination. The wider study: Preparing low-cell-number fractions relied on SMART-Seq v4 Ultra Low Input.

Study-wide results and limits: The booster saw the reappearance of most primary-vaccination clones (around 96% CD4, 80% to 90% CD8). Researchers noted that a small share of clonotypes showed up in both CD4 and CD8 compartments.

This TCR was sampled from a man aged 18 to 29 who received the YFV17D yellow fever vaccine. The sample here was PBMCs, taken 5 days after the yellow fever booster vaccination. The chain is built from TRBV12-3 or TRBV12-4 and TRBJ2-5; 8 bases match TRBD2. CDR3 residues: CASSTSGRGETQYF. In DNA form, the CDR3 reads TGTGCCAGCTCCACTAGCGGCCGAGGCGAGACCCAGTACTTC.